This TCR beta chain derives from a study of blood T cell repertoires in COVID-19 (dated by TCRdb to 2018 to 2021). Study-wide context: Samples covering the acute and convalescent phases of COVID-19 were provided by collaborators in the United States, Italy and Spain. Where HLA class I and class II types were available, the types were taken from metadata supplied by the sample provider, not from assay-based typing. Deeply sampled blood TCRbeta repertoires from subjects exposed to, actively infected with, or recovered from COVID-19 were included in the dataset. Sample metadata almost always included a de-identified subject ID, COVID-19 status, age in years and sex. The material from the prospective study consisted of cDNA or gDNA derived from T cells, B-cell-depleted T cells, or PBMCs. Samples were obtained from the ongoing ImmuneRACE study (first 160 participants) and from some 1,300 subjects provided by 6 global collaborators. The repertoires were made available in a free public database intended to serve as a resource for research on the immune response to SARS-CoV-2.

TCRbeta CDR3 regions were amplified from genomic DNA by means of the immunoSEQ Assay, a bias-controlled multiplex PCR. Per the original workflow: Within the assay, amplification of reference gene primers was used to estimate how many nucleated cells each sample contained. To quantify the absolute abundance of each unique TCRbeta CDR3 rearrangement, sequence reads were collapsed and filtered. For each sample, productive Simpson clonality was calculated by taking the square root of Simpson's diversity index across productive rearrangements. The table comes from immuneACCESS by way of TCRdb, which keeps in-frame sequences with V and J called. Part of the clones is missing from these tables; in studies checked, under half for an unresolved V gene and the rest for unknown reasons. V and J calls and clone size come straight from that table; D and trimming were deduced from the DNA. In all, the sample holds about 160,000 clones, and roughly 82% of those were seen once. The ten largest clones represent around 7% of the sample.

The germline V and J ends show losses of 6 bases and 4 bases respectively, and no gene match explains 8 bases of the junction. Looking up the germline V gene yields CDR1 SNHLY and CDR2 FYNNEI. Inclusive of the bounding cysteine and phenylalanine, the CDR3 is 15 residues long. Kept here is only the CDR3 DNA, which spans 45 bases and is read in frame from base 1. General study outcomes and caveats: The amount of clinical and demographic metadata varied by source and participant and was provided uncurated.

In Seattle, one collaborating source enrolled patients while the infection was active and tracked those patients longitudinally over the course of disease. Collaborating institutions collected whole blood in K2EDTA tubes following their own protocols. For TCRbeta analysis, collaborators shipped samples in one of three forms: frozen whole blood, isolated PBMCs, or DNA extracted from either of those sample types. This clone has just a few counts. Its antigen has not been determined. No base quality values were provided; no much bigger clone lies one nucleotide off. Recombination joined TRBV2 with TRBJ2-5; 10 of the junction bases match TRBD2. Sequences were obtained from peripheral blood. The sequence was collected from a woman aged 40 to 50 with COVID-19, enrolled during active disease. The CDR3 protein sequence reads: CASREGLARGETQYF. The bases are TGTGCCAGCAGAGAGGGACTAGCGAGAGGAGAGACCCAGTACTTC.